The 17 T cell receptor beta chains given below trace back to one sample, sequenced in a study of blood T cell repertoires in COVID-19. Produced via immunoSEQ multiplex PCR; TCRdb's table is partial and in-frame only. The sample holds 200,000 to 250,000 clones; 75% to 85% are singletons and the top ten take about 5.6%. The sequenced material came from peripheral blood. These receptor sequences come from a woman in her 70s with COVID-19, enrolled during active disease.

The chain links TRBV19 to TRBJ1-2; D not resolved. V lost 8 bases to trimming and J lost 7 bases, with 17 bases between them. The V gene's germline CDR1 is LNHDA and CDR2 SQIVND (reference sequence). This CDR3 has 13 residues. The CDR3: CASHQIIGAGYTF. DNA of the CDR3: TGTGCCAGTCACCAGATAATTGGTGCTGGCTACACCTTC.

The chain couples TRBV6-6 to TRBJ1-1; 9 bases fit TRBD1. The CDR3 covers 14 residues. Germline CDR1 reads MNHNY; CDR2 reads SVGAGI (reference sequence). J lost 7 bases, V lost 5 bases, and 8 bases had no gene match. CDR3 coding DNA: TGTGCCAGCAGTACCGGGACAGGGTTGGGTGAAGCTTTCTTT. Its translation is CASSTGTGLGEAFF.

The chain uses TRBV19 and TRBJ1-5; D not certain. The CDR3 is 15 residues long. V was trimmed by 3 bases and J by 7 bases, leaving 16 bases between them. CDR1 is LNHDA, CDR2 SQIVND, per germline (reference sequence). CDR3 in DNA: TGTGCCAGTAGTATCGCAGTCCAGCCAGGCCAGCCCCAGCATTTT. Translation: CASSIAVQPGQPQHF.

The CDR3 region has the DNA TGTGCCAGCAGTCTTCGACCATCAGGACAGTTTAATGAAGCTTTCTTT. Its protein is CASSLRPSGQFNEAFF. This chain uses TRBV6-2 or TRBV6-3 with TRBJ1-1; D might be TRBD1 (6 bases). The CDR3 sequence is 16 residues long. Trimming removed 5 bases from V and 7 bases from J, with 23 bases in between. The germline V gene encodes CDR1 MNHEY and CDR2 SVGEGT.

This clone came up a few times. As DNA, the CDR3 is TGTGCCAGCAGGGACCATGAGGGGGGGCATCAGCCCCAGCATTTT. Translation: CASRDHEGGHQPQHF. The gene calls are TRBV2 and TRBJ1-5, with D tentatively TRBD1 (6 bases). V lost 6 bases, J lost 5 bases, and 17 bases lay in between. Germline CDR1 is SNHLY and CDR2 is FYNNEI. The length of the CDR3 is 15 residues.

This rearrangement joins TRBV6-5 to TRBJ1-2; perhaps TRBD1 as D (6 bases). V was shortened by 5 bases and J by 6 bases, with 16 bases between the two germline ends. The CDR3 runs to 14 residues. CDR1 and CDR2 from the germline V gene are MNHEY and SVGAGI. CDR3 in DNA: TGTGCCAGCAGTCGGGACATAGAAGATCATGGCTACACCTTC. Its translation is CASSRDIEDHGYTF.

V is TRBV2 and J is TRBJ2-1, with unresolved D. The CDR3 loop spans 13 amino acids. V was clipped by 7 bases and J by 4 bases, with 11 bases between them. CDR1 is SNHLY, CDR2 FYNNEI, per germline. CDR3 nucleotide sequence: TGTGCCAGCAACTACTTTCAATACAATGAGCAGTTCTTC. Translation: CASNYFQYNEQFF.

The chain has TRBV2 and TRBJ2-6; no reliable D call. The CDR3 is made up of 14 amino acids. With 6 bases removed from V and 2 bases from J, the gap between germline ends came to 8 bases. Germline values: CDR1 SNHLY, CDR2 FYNNEI. The CDR3 bases are TGTGCCAGCAGCCCAGTTCCTGGGGCCAACGTCCTGACTTTC. Protein: CASSPVPGANVLTF. The entire variable domain, with the rest obtained from reference TRBV2 and TRBJ2-6, is as follows: EPEVTQTPSHQVTQMGQEVILRCVPISNHLYFYWYRQILGQKVEFLVSFYNNEISEKSEIFDDQFSVERPDGSNFTLKIRSTKLEDSAMYFCASSPVPGANVLTFGAGSRLTVL.

The rearrangement joins TRBV9 to TRBJ2-3, with 7 bases identical to TRBD2. The CDR3 is 16 amino acids. J gave up 6 bases and V 4 bases, and 14 bases lay outside the gene matches. The germline V gene encodes CDR1 SGDLS and CDR2 YYNGEE. In DNA form, the CDR3 reads TGTGCCAGCAGCCACCAACGGGGGGAGAGATCGGATACGCAGTATTTT. Translated: CASSHQRGERSDTQYF.

The gene calls are TRBV12-5 and TRBJ1-3; 9 bases are a match to TRBD1. CDR3 length equals 13 residues. V shed 11 bases and J 5 bases; nucleotides not matched to a gene: 7. Per the germline V gene, CDR1 is LGHNT and CDR2 is FRNRAP. CDR3 residues: CAGGQGCRNTIYF. The DNA of the CDR3 is TGTGCTGGGGGACAGGGTTGCCGAAACACCATATATTTT. Filled out from reference TRBV12-5 and TRBJ1-3, the complete variable domain reads DARVTQTPRHKVTEMGQEVTMRCQPILGHNTVFWYRQTMMQGLELLAYFRNRAPLDDSGMPKDRFSAEMPDATLATLKIQPSEPRDSAVYFCAGGQGCRNTIYFGEGSWLTVV.

V and J are TRBV28 and TRBJ1-2; 8 positions agree with TRBD1. The CDR3 has 15 residues. Germline values: CDR1 MDHEN, CDR2 SYDVKM. V was pared by 2 bases and J by 8 bases, with 10 bases of the junction left unmatched. CDR3 residues: CASSLDVRGLAGYTF. For the CDR3, the DNA is TGTGCCAGCAGTTTAGACGTCAGGGGGCTGGCGGGCTACACCTTC.

This chain links TRBV5-6 with TRBJ2-7; possible D gene TRBD2, 6 bases. The CDR3 extends over 12 amino acids. Germline CDR1 SGHDT, CDR2 YYEEEE. Trimming took off 4 bases at V and 4 bases at J, with 9 bases between the two ends. The DNA for the CDR3 is TGTGCCAGCAGCCTGACTAGTTACGAGCAGTACTTC. It encodes CASSLTSYEQYF.

V and J are TRBV5-1 and TRBJ2-7; 9 bases map to TRBD1. The CDR3 has 14 amino acids. CDR1 and CDR2 from the germline V gene are SGHRS and YFSETQ. V trimming: 6 bases; J trimming: 4 bases; junction bases outside the gene matches: 8. CDR3 in amino acids: CASNWGQGAYEQYF. The CDR3 DNA reads TGCGCCAGCAACTGGGGACAGGGAGCTTACGAGCAGTACTTC.

V gene TRBV5-8 combines with J gene TRBJ2-5; TRBD1 agrees at 8 bases. The CDR3 is 16 amino acids. V was pared by 4 bases and J by 5 bases, with 13 bases of the junction left unmatched. The germline V gene encodes CDR1 SGHTS and CDR2 YDEGEE. The CDR3 protein is CASSPGGQGFLETQYF. Here the CDR3 DNA reads TGTGCCAGCAGCCCGGGCGGACAGGGATTTTTGGAGACCCAGTACTTC.

This clone was counted a single time. The J gene is TRBJ2-2, the V gene TRBV5-1; D remains ambiguous. This CDR3 region has 12 residues. Germline V gives CDR1 SGHRS, CDR2 YFSETQ. Trimming cost V 4 bases and J 3 bases, with 4 bases left between them. The CDR3 DNA reads as TGCGCCAGCAGCACGGACACCGGGGAGCTGTTTTTT. This translates into CASSTDTGELFF.

The V call is TRBV5-6, the J call TRBJ1-1; possibly TRBD1 for D (5 bases). The CDR3 contains 13 residues. V was cut by 2 bases and J by 2 bases, with 7 bases left in between. Germline V lookup: CDR1 SGHDT, CDR2 YYEEEE. The CDR3 spells CASSFQGNTEAFF. The CDR3 region has the DNA TGTGCCAGCAGCTTTCAGGGAAACACTGAAGCTTTCTTT.

This rearrangement joins TRBV7-8 to TRBJ2-1, with TRBD1 matching 11 bases. V was clipped by 4 bases and J by 2 bases; unmatched bases: 7. CDR1 and CDR2 from the germline V gene are SGHVS and FQNEAQ. The CDR3 loop spans 17 amino acids. The CDR3 sequence: CASSSRDRGSTYNEQFF. The CDR3 nucleotides read TGTGCCAGCAGCTCCCGGGACAGGGGGTCTACCTACAATGAGCAGTTCTTC.